These T cell receptor beta chains were read from a single sample in a study of shared clonotypes between healthy human individuals. Sequenced by immunoSEQ multiplex PCR; TCRdb stores in-frame clones only, minus some. The repertoire has about a million clones, 65% to 75% of them found once; the top ten carry about 1.5%. The material sequenced was memory CD4+ T cells sorted from blood. Receptors originate from a man aged 18 to 29 in good health. The CDR3 runs from the conserved cysteine through the conserved F or W. The order of the fields is D gene, V gene, J gene, clone size, CDR3 DNA, CDR3 protein. A D gene is named only where the DNA matches it firmly. The size field is filled for only some rows; it gives once, few, many or a size class.

>NA|TRBV28|TRBJ1-2|NA
TGTGCCAGCAGTCCCCGGGGAGATCACTATGGCTACACCTTC
CASSPRGDHYGYTF
>TRBD1|TRBV5-6|TRBJ2-3|NA
TGTGCCAGCAGCTTACTAACAGGGGGCGCGTCAGATACGCAGTATTTT
CASSLLTGGASDTQYF
>NA|TRBV28|TRBJ2-7|NA
TGTGCCAGCAGGACCAGGGTTCTCCCTACCCACTTC
CASRTRVLPTHF
>NA|TRBV10-3|TRBJ1-6|NA
TGTGCCATCAGTGACCCGACAGGTCCCAATTCACCCCTCCACTTT
CAISDPTGPNSPLHF
>TRBD1|TRBV7-9|TRBJ2-5|few
TGTGCCAGCAGCTTAACACAGGGGGGCCAAGAGACCCAGTACTTC
CASSLTQGGQETQYF
>TRBD1|TRBV9|TRBJ1-1|NA
TGTGCCAGCAGCGTAGGGCCAGGGGGCACTGAAGCTTTCTTT
CASSVGPGGTEAFF
>TRBD2|TRBV10-3|TRBJ2-7|NA
TGTGCCATCAGTCGGACTAGCGGGGTAGCCTCCTACGAGCAGTACTTC
CAISRTSGVASYEQYF
>TRBD2|TRBV9|TRBJ2-3|few
TGTGCCAGCAGCGTAGCTCCCAGCGGGGGGGCGATGGATACGCAGTATTTT
CASSVAPSGGAMDTQYF
>TRBD1|TRBV27|TRBJ1-6|NA
TGTGCCAGCAGTTTGGGGACAGGGCTTTCTCCCCTCCACTTT
CASSLGTGLSPLHF
>NA|TRBV27|TRBJ1-1|NA
TGTGCCAGCAGTTACAGGGCTCCGAACACTGAAGCTTTCTTT
CASSYRAPNTEAFF
>NA|TRBV2|TRBJ1-2|NA
TGTGCCAGCAGTGTAATGATAAACTATGGCTACACCTTC
CASSVMINYGYTF
>TRBD2|TRBV5-1|TRBJ2-1|NA
TGCGCCAGCGCCCTTTCTAGCGGGGATTACAATGAGCAGTTCTTC
CASALSSGDYNEQFF
>NA|TRBV5-6|TRBJ2-3|NA
TGTGCCAGCAGCTTTACAGGGTTAGATACGCAGTATTTT
CASSFTGLDTQYF